This T cell receptor (beta chain) was captured by sequencing in a study of T cell responses to AZD1222 COVID-19 vaccine. Findings and caveats of the study: Within unmutated variant regions lay the reported targets of nearly half of spike-specific TCRs.

Note on this clone: Its antigen is still unknown.

Data came from immunoSEQ multiplex PCR; TCRdb stores just in-frame clones and leaves some out. The sample consists of about 34,000 clones, 70% to 80% of them appearing once. The clonotype comes from an adult who received the AZD1222 COVID-19 vaccine. The sequencing used peripheral blood, collected 28 days after the second AZD1222 dose.

The CDR3 region is CASKVTGGTYEQYF. The CDR3 DNA reads TGCGCCAGCAAGGTTACGGGCGGCACCTACGAGCAGTACTTC. This rearrangement joins TRBV5-1 to TRBJ2-7; D gene unclear. The CDR3 spans 14 residues. Trimming took 6 bases from V and 2 from J, leaving 15 bases between them. In germline, CDR1 is SGHRS, CDR2 YFSETQ. Variable domain in full (rest from reference TRBV5-1 and TRBJ2-7): KAGVTQTPRYLIKTRGQQVTLSCSPISGHRSVSWYQQTPGQGLQFLFEYFSETQRNKGNFPGRFSGRQFSNSRSEMNVSTLELGDSALYLCASKVTGGTYEQYFGPGTRLTVT.